This T cell receptor (beta chain) is drawn from a study of cytomegalovirus exposure and HLA in healthy donors. Overall study context: Unique TCRs from HLA-typed donors, roughly 89 million of them, were held in an early data release. General study findings and limits: It is likely that the observed cluster of highly shared sequence variants was a sequencing artifact. Cytomegalovirus association was assigned to about 150 TCR beta chains.

Of note for this clone: Antigen specificity is unknown.

The PCR employed 60 Vbeta primers together with 13 Jbeta primers. Sequencing was performed with immunoSEQ multiplex PCR; in TCRdb, only in-frame clones are kept and a portion is missing. The specimen's table records about 52,000 clones. The CDR3 totals 14 residues. J was trimmed by 4 bases and V by 4 bases; bases with no gene match: 5. The germline V gene has CDR1 LNHDA and CDR2 SQIVND (reference sequence). This TCR came from a woman aged 55-70 years in good health and CMV-seropositive. The V gene is TRBV19, the J gene TRBJ1-1; 8 bases align to TRBD1. The specimen sequenced was PBMCs. In DNA form, the CDR3 reads TGTGCCAGTAGTACCAGGGGGCCGGTCACTGAAGCTTTCTTT. Residues: CASSTRGPVTEAFF.